This TCR beta chain was identified during a study of cytomegalovirus exposure and HLA in healthy donors. Across the study: HLA-typed donors contributed around 82 million unique TCRs, which were held in an early data release. Notes on the study in general: According to an earlier analysis, most TCR beta V segments yielded productive rearrangements about 87% or about 30% of the time. For TCR beta chains, V- and J-gene trimming was later linked to a missense DCLRE1C variant.

The germline gives CDR1 SEHNR, CDR2 FQNEAQ (reference sequence). The trim removed 6 bases at V and 0 bases at J, leaving 13 bases unmatched. The CDR3 contains 17 residues. PCR primers comprised 60 Vbeta and 13 Jbeta primers. Here immunoSEQ multiplex PCR was the method, and the copy in TCRdb shows in-frame clones only, minus some. The table lists about 92,000 clones, roughly 86% of them singletons. Concerning this clone: What it binds is not known.

The sequence was obtained from a woman between 18 and 29 years old in good health and CMV-seropositive. The chain combines TRBV7-9 with TRBJ1-2; TRBD1 aligns across 7 bases. Input material: PBMCs. CDR3 sequence (DNA): TGTGCCAGCAGTTCCCTCGCCTCCGGGACAGCTAACTATGGCTACACCTTC. This codes for CASSSLASGTANYGYTF.